This T cell receptor (beta chain) appears in the sequencing data of a study of cytomegalovirus exposure and HLA in healthy donors. Findings of the study overall: Likely technical artifact: a cluster of highly shared sequence variants. Usually a TCR sequence was rare, but some public TCRs were found in many donors. Presence/absence comparisons presumed near-even sequencing depth among donors.

CDR1 MGHDK and CDR2 SYGVNS come from the germline V gene. The ends were cut back, 1 base at V and 8 bases at J, with 8 bases in the middle. This CDR3 has 12 residues. Researchers ran the PCR with 60 Vbeta and 13 Jbeta primers. Profiled with immunoSEQ multiplex PCR; TCRdb holds only in-frame clones, not every one. The profile shows 150,000 to 200,000 clones, approximately 80% of them singletons. The donors were healthy bone marrow donors. Concerning this clone itself: Its antigen is currently unknown.

The specimen was PBMCs. The rearrangement uses TRBV25-1 and TRBJ1-1, with no clear D. The sequence derives from a male donor in good health and CMV-seronegative. The CDR3 sequence is CASSEWAGEAFF. The CDR3 coding sequence is TGTGCCAGCAGTGAATGGGCGGGGGAAGCTTTCTTT.